The 4 T cell receptor beta chains given below trace back to one sample, sequenced in a study of T cells in localized non-small cell lung cancer. Data came from immunoSEQ multiplex PCR; TCRdb stores just in-frame clones and leaves some out. In the table there are roughly 27,000 clones, approximately 90% of which are singletons. The specimen was peripheral blood, collected before any cancer treatment. The receptor source for this set is a female donor at least 60 years old with stage I lung adenocarcinoma.

This rearrangement joins TRBV6-6 to TRBJ1-1; 7 bases line up with TRBD1. Per germline, CDR1 MNHNY and CDR2 SVGAGI (reference sequence). The CDR3 totals 14 residues. Germline trimming cut 6 bases from V and 6 bases from J; bases unmatched to any gene: 10. This CDR3 reads CASSLIDRAAEAFF. For the CDR3, the DNA is TGTGCCAGCAGCCTAATTGACAGGGCCGCTGAAGCTTTCTTT.

V is TRBV21-1 and J is TRBJ2-4; TRBD1 is the table's D call and was not checked against the DNA. TRBV21-1 is noted as a pseudogene. This CDR3 has 13 residues. The CDR3 here is CASYRGLVNIQYF. The CDR3 region has the DNA TGTGCCAGCTACAGGGGGCTTGTTAACATTCAGTACTTC.

This chain connects TRBV30 to TRBJ1-4; D is unresolved. Germline V gene sequence: CDR1 GTSNPN, CDR2 SVGIG (reference sequence). The CDR3 covers 12 residues. V lost 2 bases, J lost 8 bases, and 9 bases lay in between. This CDR3 is CAWSYRGEKLFF. CDR3 in DNA: TGTGCCTGGAGTTACCGTGGGGAAAAACTGTTTTTT.

The chain employs TRBV11-2 and TRBJ2-4; tentative D call: TRBD2 (5 bases). Looked up from germline, CDR1 is SGHAT and CDR2 is FQNNGV. The CDR3 extends over 16 amino acids. V lost 4 bases to trimming and J lost 1 base, with 14 bases between them. The CDR3 DNA sequence: TGTGCCAGCAGCTCCAGAGGAGGTGGGGCCAAAAACATTCAGTACTTC. Translation gives CASSSRGGGAKNIQYF.